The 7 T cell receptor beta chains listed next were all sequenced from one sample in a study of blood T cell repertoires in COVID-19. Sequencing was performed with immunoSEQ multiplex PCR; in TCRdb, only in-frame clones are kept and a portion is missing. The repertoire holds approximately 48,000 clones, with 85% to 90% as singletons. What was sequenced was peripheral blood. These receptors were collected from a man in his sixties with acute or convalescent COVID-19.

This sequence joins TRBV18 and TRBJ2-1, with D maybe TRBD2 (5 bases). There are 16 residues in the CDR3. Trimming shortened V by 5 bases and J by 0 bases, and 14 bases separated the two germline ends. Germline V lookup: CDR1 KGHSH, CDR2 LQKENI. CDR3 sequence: CASSASRGSSYNEQFF. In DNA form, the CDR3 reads TGTGCCAGCTCAGCATCCCGCGGGTCCTCCTACAATGAGCAGTTCTTC.

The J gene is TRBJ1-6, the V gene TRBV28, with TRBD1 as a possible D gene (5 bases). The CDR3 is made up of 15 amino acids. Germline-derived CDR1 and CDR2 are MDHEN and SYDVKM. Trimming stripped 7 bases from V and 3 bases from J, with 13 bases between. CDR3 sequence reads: CASKLQGIYNSPLHF. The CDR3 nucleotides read TGTGCCAGCAAACTCCAGGGTATCTATAATTCACCCCTCCACTTT.

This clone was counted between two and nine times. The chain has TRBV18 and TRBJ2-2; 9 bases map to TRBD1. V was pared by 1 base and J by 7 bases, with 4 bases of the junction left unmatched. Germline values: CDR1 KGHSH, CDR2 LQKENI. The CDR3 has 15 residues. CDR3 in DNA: TGTGCCAGCTCACCACAACAGGGGGCTCACGGGGAGCTGTTTTTT. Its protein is CASSPQQGAHGELFF.

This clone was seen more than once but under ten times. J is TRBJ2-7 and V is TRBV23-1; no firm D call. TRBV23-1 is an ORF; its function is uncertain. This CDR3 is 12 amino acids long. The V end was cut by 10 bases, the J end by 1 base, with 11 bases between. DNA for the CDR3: TGCGCCACCAACAGTGGATCCTACGAGCAGTACTTC. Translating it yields CATNSGSYEQYF.

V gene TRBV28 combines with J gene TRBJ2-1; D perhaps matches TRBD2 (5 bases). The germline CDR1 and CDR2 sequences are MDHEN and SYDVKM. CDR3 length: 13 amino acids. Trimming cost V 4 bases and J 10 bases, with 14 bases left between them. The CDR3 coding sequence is TGTGCCAGCAGTTCGAGGACTCTGAGGGAGCAGTTCTTC. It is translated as CASSSRTLREQFF. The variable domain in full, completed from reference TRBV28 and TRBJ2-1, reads DVKVTQSSRYLVKRTGEKVFLECVQDMDHENMFWYRQDPGLGLRLIYFSYDVKMKEKGDIPEGYSVSREKKERFSLILESASTNQTSMYLCASSSRTLREQFFGPGTRLTVL.

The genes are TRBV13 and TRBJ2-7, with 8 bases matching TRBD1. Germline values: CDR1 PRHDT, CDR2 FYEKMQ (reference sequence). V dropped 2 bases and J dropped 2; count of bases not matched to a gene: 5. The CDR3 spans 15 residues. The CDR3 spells CASSLSGQGTYEQYF. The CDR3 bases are TGTGCCAGCAGCTTATCCGGACAGGGTACCTACGAGCAGTACTTC.

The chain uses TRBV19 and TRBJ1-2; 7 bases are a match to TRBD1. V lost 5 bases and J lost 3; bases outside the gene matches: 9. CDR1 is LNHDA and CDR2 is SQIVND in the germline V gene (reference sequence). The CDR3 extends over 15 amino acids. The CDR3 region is CASSGSGTVHYGYTF. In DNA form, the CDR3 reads TGTGCCAGTAGTGGATCCGGGACAGTCCACTATGGCTACACCTTC.